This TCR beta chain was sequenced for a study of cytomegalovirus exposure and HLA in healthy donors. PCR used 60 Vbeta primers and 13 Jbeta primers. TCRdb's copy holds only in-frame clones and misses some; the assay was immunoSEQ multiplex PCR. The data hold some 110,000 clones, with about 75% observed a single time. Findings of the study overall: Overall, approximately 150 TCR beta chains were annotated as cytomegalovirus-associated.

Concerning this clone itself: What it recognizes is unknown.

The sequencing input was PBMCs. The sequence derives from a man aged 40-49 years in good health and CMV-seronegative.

The CDR3 region is CASRNGGVGETQYF. CDR3 in DNA: TGTGCCAGCAGAAACGGAGGCGTAGGAGAGACCCAGTACTTC. This rearrangement joins TRBV6-1 to TRBJ2-5, with D maybe TRBD2 (5 bases). The germline CDR1 and CDR2 sequences are MNHNS and SASEGT. V was shortened by 6 bases and J by 4 bases, with 15 bases between the two germline ends. There are 14 residues in the CDR3.